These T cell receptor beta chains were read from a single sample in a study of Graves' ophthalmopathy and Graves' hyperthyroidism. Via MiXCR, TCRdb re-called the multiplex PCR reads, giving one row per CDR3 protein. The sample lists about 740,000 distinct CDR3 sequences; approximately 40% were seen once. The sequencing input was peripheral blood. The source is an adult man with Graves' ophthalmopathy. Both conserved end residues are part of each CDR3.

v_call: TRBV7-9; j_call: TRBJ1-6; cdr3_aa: CASSRDSQSPLHF
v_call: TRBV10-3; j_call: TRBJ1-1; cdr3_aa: CAIRLEGLNTEAFF
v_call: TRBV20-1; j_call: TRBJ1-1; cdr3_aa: CSALKGETEAFF
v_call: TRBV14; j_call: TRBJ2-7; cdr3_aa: CASSQDVGPGEQYF
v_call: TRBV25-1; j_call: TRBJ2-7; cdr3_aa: CASSYGENYEQYF
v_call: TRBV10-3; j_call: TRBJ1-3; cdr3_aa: CAISESYGNTIHF
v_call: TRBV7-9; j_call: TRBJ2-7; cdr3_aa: CASRAVGGKREQYF
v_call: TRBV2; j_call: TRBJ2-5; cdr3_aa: CASSEESRAETQYF
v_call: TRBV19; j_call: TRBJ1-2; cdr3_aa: CASESGYGYTF
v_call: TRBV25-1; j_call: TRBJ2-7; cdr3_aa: CASSLRDRGFKQYF